These T cell receptor beta chains were read from a single sample in a study of T cell responses to AZD1222 COVID-19 vaccine. Sequencing used immunoSEQ multiplex PCR; TCRdb keeps in-frame clones, though not all of them. The sample shows over 120,000 clones, around 93% of them seen only once. The sequencing used peripheral blood, collected on day 0 of AZD1222 vaccination. These receptors all come from an adult in good health. Each CDR3 is given with its conserved first and last residue. D genes are given only for firm matches. Some rows mark clone size as missing; the rest say once, few, many or name a class of expanded clone.

v_gene: TRBV29-1; j_gene: TRBJ1-1; abundance: -; d_gene: TRBD1; CDR3aa: CSAPGTGGQGETEAFF; CDR3nt: TGCAGCGCCCCCGGGACAGGGGGCCAGGGGGAAACTGAAGCTTTCTTT
v_gene: TRBV7-9; j_gene: TRBJ2-1; abundance: -; d_gene: -; CDR3aa: CASSLAATYEQFF; CDR3nt: TGTGCCAGCAGCTTGGCTGCTACCTATGAGCAGTTCTTC
v_gene: TRBV11-2; j_gene: TRBJ2-1; abundance: -; d_gene: TRBD1; CDR3aa: CASSYRGLRDSEGNEQFF; CDR3nt: TGTGCCAGCAGCTATAGAGGACTCCGGGACAGCGAGGGTAATGAGCAGTTCTTC
v_gene: TRBV7-9; j_gene: TRBJ1-4; abundance: -; d_gene: -; CDR3aa: CASSRPSEKLFF; CDR3nt: TGTGCCAGCAGCCGTCCGAGTGAAAAACTGTTTTTT
v_gene: TRBV5-1; j_gene: TRBJ1-4; abundance: -; d_gene: -; CDR3aa: CASSLAFSGLINEKLFF; CDR3nt: TGCGCCAGCAGCTTGGCGTTCAGCGGACTGATTAATGAAAAACTGTTTTTT
v_gene: TRBV12-5; j_gene: TRBJ2-1; abundance: -; d_gene: TRBD2; CDR3aa: CASGLRLAGGGNEQFF; CDR3nt: TGTGCTAGTGGTTTGAGGCTAGCGGGGGGAGGCAATGAGCAGTTCTTC
v_gene: TRBV29-1; j_gene: TRBJ1-1; abundance: -; d_gene: -; CDR3aa: CSVEDGGRVKAFF; CDR3nt: TGCAGCGTTGAAGACGGGGGAAGGGTCAAAGCTTTCTTT
v_gene: TRBV7-5; j_gene: TRBJ1-2; abundance: -; d_gene: -; CDR3aa: CARSLQGFHYGYTF; CDR3nt: TGTGCCAGAAGCTTACAGGGGTTTCACTATGGCTACACCTTC
v_gene: TRBV15; j_gene: TRBJ1-6; abundance: -; d_gene: -; CDR3aa: CATSRDRNSPLHF; CDR3nt: TGTGCCACCAGCAGAGACAGGAACTCACCCCTCCACTTT
v_gene: TRBV6-5; j_gene: TRBJ1-1; abundance: -; d_gene: -; CDR3aa: CASSYARGLTEAFF; CDR3nt: TGTGCCAGCAGTTACGCCAGGGGCCTCACAGAAGCTTTCTTT
v_gene: TRBV5-6; j_gene: TRBJ2-3; abundance: -; d_gene: -; CDR3aa: CASSFGQDTQYF; CDR3nt: TGTGCCAGCAGCTTTGGGCAAGATACGCAGTATTTT
v_gene: TRBV19; j_gene: TRBJ1-6; abundance: -; d_gene: -; CDR3aa: CASRAGLNNSPLHF; CDR3nt: TGTGCCAGTAGGGCCGGACTGAATAATTCACCCCTCCACTTT
v_gene: TRBV7-3; j_gene: TRBJ1-2; abundance: few; d_gene: -; CDR3aa: CASSLSGRQGYTF; CDR3nt: TGTGCCAGCAGCTTATCCGGGAGGCAGGGCTACACCTTC
v_gene: TRBV5-1; j_gene: TRBJ1-1; abundance: -; d_gene: -; CDR3aa: CASSPGRTEAFF; CDR3nt: TGCGCCAGCAGCCCGGGGAGGACTGAAGCTTTCTTT
v_gene: TRBV7-9; j_gene: TRBJ2-7; abundance: -; d_gene: -; CDR3aa: CASSLGQTEQYF; CDR3nt: TGTGCCAGCAGCTTAGGACAGACTGAGCAGTACTTC
v_gene: TRBV10-3; j_gene: TRBJ1-1; abundance: -; d_gene: -; CDR3aa: CAISPGLATEAFF; CDR3nt: TGTGCCATCAGCCCAGGATTGGCCACTGAAGCTTTCTTT
v_gene: TRBV4-2; j_gene: TRBJ1-2; abundance: -; d_gene: TRBD1; CDR3aa: CASSQRDRKGNGYTF; CDR3nt: TGTGCCAGCAGCCAAAGGGACAGGAAGGGGAATGGCTACACCTTC
v_gene: TRBV28; j_gene: TRBJ1-5; abundance: -; d_gene: -; CDR3aa: CASSFVLRPNQPQHF; CDR3nt: TGTGCCAGCAGTTTCGTTTTAAGGCCCAATCAGCCCCAGCATTTT
v_gene: TRBV5-4; j_gene: TRBJ1-2; abundance: -; d_gene: -; CDR3aa: CASSSSTTATF; CDR3nt: TGTGCCAGCAGCTCATCTACGACAGCGACCTTC
v_gene: TRBV19; j_gene: TRBJ2-1; abundance: -; d_gene: -; CDR3aa: CASSVYNEQFF; CDR3nt: TGTGCCAGTAGTGTATACAATGAGCAGTTCTTC
v_gene: TRBV19; j_gene: TRBJ1-1; abundance: once; d_gene: TRBD1; CDR3aa: CATGTANTEAFF; CDR3nt: TGTGCCACCGGGACAGCGAACACTGAAGCTTTCTTT
v_gene: TRBV11-3; j_gene: TRBJ1-1; abundance: once; d_gene: -; CDR3aa: CASSLFYESGTEAFF; CDR3nt: TGTGCCAGCAGCTTATTTTATGAGTCCGGCACTGAAGCTTTCTTT
v_gene: TRBV6-5; j_gene: TRBJ2-5; abundance: -; d_gene: TRBD1; CDR3aa: CASRTGAETQYF; CDR3nt: TGTGCCAGCAGGACAGGGGCAGAGACCCAGTACTTC
v_gene: TRBV3-1/TRBV3-2; j_gene: TRBJ2-5; abundance: -; d_gene: TRBD2; CDR3aa: CASSQPRGVRETQYF; CDR3nt: TGTGCCAGCAGCCAACCCCGGGGGGTACGAGAGACCCAGTACTTC
v_gene: TRBV7-9; j_gene: TRBJ1-6; abundance: -; d_gene: TRBD1; CDR3aa: CASSRGGSGQLNSPLHF; CDR3nt: TGTGCCAGCAGTCGCGGGGGGTCGGGACAGCTGAATTCACCCCTCCACTTT
v_gene: TRBV19; j_gene: TRBJ2-3; abundance: -; d_gene: -; CDR3aa: CASSIGGPDTQYF; CDR3nt: TGTGCCAGTAGTATCGGGGGTCCAGATACGCAGTATTTT
v_gene: TRBV14; j_gene: TRBJ2-7; abundance: -; d_gene: -; CDR3aa: CASSQRTVGAYEQYF; CDR3nt: TGTGCCAGCAGCCAACGGACAGTGGGCGCCTACGAGCAGTACTTC
v_gene: TRBV6-2/TRBV6-3; j_gene: TRBJ1-2; abundance: -; d_gene: -; CDR3aa: CASSFAGNYGYTF; CDR3nt: TGTGCCAGCAGTTTCGCCGGGAACTATGGCTACACCTTC
v_gene: TRBV5-1; j_gene: TRBJ2-7; abundance: -; d_gene: -; CDR3aa: CASSLERSYEQYF; CDR3nt: TGCGCCAGCAGCTTGGAACGCTCCTACGAGCAGTACTTC
v_gene: TRBV2; j_gene: TRBJ1-1; abundance: -; d_gene: -; CDR3aa: CASSQGYDTEAFF; CDR3nt: TGTGCCAGCAGTCAGGGATATGACACTGAAGCTTTCTTT
v_gene: TRBV4-3; j_gene: TRBJ1-2; abundance: -; d_gene: -; CDR3aa: CASSQDSRASYGYTF; CDR3nt: TGCGCCAGCAGCCAAGATAGCAGGGCGAGCTATGGCTACACCTTC
v_gene: TRBV5-1; j_gene: TRBJ1-1; abundance: -; d_gene: TRBD1; CDR3aa: CASSPTGGGMNTEAFF; CDR3nt: TGCGCCAGCAGCCCTACAGGGGGGGGAATGAACACTGAAGCTTTCTTT
v_gene: TRBV25-1; j_gene: TRBJ2-2; abundance: -; d_gene: -; CDR3aa: CASSGPAPIRGDTGELFF; CDR3nt: TGTGCCAGCAGTGGCCCCGCGCCGATCAGGGGGGACACCGGGGAGCTGTTTTTT
v_gene: TRBV3-1/TRBV3-2; j_gene: TRBJ2-5; abundance: once; d_gene: TRBD2; CDR3aa: CASSHERGAGIETQYF; CDR3nt: TGTGCCAGCAGCCACGAGCGGGGGGCCGGGATAGAGACCCAGTACTTC
v_gene: TRBV9; j_gene: TRBJ2-7; abundance: -; d_gene: -; CDR3aa: CASSVEWSPYEQYF; CDR3nt: TGTGCCAGCAGCGTAGAATGGTCACCCTACGAGCAGTACTTC